The sample holds many counts of the clone carrying this T cell receptor beta chain. There are 15 residues in the CDR3. The ends were cut back, 1 base at V and 0 bases at J, with 10 bases in the middle. TCR beta CDR3 regions were amplified from RNA transcripts. In the first round, RT-PCR was carried out with HTBI primers, and a multiplex PCR formed the second round. TCRdb recomputed calls from the multiplex PCR reads with MiXCR, one row per CDR3 protein. The data contain roughly 400,000 distinct CDR3 sequences, 15% to 20% of them singletons. The data are from a study of Graves' ophthalmopathy and Graves' hyperthyroidism. The source of the PBMCs was less than 12 ml of fresh peripheral blood.

The chain combines TRBV12-3 or TRBV12-4 with TRBJ2-7; D is uncertain. Material: peripheral blood. The clonotype originates from a woman between 18 and 29 years old with Graves' ophthalmopathy. Here the CDR3 DNA reads TGTGCCAGCAGTTTAGACCAGGCCATCTCCTACGAGCAGTACTTC. Protein: CASSLDQAISYEQYF.